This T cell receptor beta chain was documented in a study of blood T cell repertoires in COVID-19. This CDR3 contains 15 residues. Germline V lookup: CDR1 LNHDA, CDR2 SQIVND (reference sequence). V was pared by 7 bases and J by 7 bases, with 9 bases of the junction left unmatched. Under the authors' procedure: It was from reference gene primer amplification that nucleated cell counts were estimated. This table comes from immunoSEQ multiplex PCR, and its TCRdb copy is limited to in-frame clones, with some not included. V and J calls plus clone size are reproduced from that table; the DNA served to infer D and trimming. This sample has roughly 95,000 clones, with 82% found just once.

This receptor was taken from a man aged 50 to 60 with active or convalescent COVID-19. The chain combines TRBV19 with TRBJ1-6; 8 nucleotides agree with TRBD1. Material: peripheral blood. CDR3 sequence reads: CASKLGQEGNSPLHF. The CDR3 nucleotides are TGTGCCAGTAAATTGGGACAGGAAGGGAATTCACCCCTCCACTTT.